The 20 T cell receptor beta chains in this list originate from one sample, sequenced in a study of identical twins. One entry per CDR3 protein results from TCRdb running MiXCR on the 5' RACE reads. The table records around 200,000 distinct CDR3 sequences, approximately 9% of them present only once. Sequenced material: memory (CD45RO+) T cells sorted from blood. The receptor set was obtained from a woman aged 18 to 35 in good health.

This rearrangement joins TRBV28 to TRBJ2-6; no firm D call. Trimming removed 8 bases at V and 0 bases at J, with 8 bases between. Germline CDR1 is MDHEN and CDR2 is SYDVKM. The CDR3 runs to 14 residues. CDR3 loop: CASSKNSGANVLTF. In DNA form, the CDR3 reads TGTGCCAGCTCTAAGAACTCTGGGGCCAACGTCCTGACTTTC.

The chain joins TRBV20-1 to TRBJ2-1; D perhaps matches TRBD2 (7 bases). Trimming stripped 3 bases from V and 0 bases from J, with 12 bases between. CDR3 size: 15 residues. Germline CDR1 is DFQATT and CDR2 is SNEGSKA (reference sequence). DNA of the CDR3: TGCAGTGCTAGGGGGGGGCTCCGCTCCTACAATGAGCAGTTCTTC. As protein: CSARGGLRSYNEQFF.

This sequence joins TRBV12-3 or TRBV12-4 and TRBJ1-5; 10 nucleotides align to TRBD1. Trimming at V came to 6 bases and at J to 10 bases, leaving 9 bases not matched to a gene. This CDR3 spans 14 amino acids. CDR3 bases: TGTGCCAGCAGGGGGACAGGGGAATTAAGTCCCCAGCATTTT. Its protein is CASRGTGELSPQHF.

This clonotype was picked up many times. J is TRBJ1-1 and V is TRBV7-8; the D gene is possibly TRBD1 (5 bases). With 4 bases removed from V and 10 bases from J, the gap between germline ends came to 10 bases. Germline V lookup: CDR1 SGHVS, CDR2 FQNEAQ. This CDR3 is 11 amino acids long. CDR3 nucleotides: TGTGCCAGCAGCTCCTCGGACACAGCTTTCTTT. It encodes CASSSSDTAFF.

J is TRBJ2-7 and V is TRBV15, with 10 bases that match TRBD1. This CDR3 region has 15 residues. J gave up 2 bases and V 3 bases, and 4 bases lay outside the gene matches. Germline CDR1 LNHNV, CDR2 YYDKDF (reference sequence). The CDR3 region is CATSSRDRGTYEQYF. CDR3 bases: TGTGCCACCAGCAGCCGGGACAGGGGTACCTACGAGCAGTACTTC.

The chain links TRBV5-1 to TRBJ2-5; 12 nucleotides line up with TRBD2. The CDR3 runs to 14 residues. The germline CDR1 and CDR2 sequences are SGHRS and YFSETQ. Unmatched junction bases numbered 5, after V lost 7 bases and J lost 4 bases. The CDR3 DNA reads TGCGCCAGCCGCACGACTAGCGGGGGAGAGACCCAGTACTTC. It yields the protein CASRTTSGGETQYF.

This clonotype was detected a few times. The chain joins TRBV5-6 to TRBJ2-2; 7 bases line up with TRBD1. Germline assignment: CDR1 SGHDT and CDR2 YYEEEE. The CDR3 consists of 17 residues. V was clipped by 8 bases and J by 0 bases; unmatched bases: 13. CDR3 nucleotides: TGTGCCAGTAGGACAGGCCTTGATCTTGCGAACACCGGGGAGCTGTTTTTT. Its translation is CASRTGLDLANTGELFF. Filled out from reference TRBV5-6 and TRBJ2-2, the complete variable domain reads DAGVTQSPTHLIKTRGQQVTLRCSPKSGHDTVSWYQQALGQGPQFIFQYYEEEERQRGNFPDRFSGHQFPNYSSELNVNALLLGDSALYLCASRTGLDLANTGELFFGEGSRLTVL.

Only a few counts were recorded for this clonotype. This sequence joins TRBV2 and TRBJ2-7; D remains ambiguous. The germline CDR1 and CDR2 sequences are SNHLY and FYNNEI. Trimming removed 2 bases at V and 2 bases at J, with 13 bases between. The CDR3 contains 15 residues. CDR3 amino acids: CASSEIKSIAYEQYF. For the CDR3, the DNA is TGTGCCAGCAGTGAAATAAAGAGTATAGCCTACGAGCAGTACTTC. Using reference TRBV2 and TRBJ2-7 for the parts outside the CDR3, the full variable domain is EPEVTQTPSHQVTQMGQEVILRCVPISNHLYFYWYRQILGQKVEFLVSFYNNEISEKSEIFDDQFSVERPDGSNFTLKIRSTKLEDSAMYFCASSEIKSIAYEQYFGPGTRLTVT.

This clonotype was found many times. The rearrangement joins TRBV5-1 to TRBJ2-5, with D tentatively TRBD1 (6 bases). Germline lookup yields CDR1 SGHRS and CDR2 YFSETQ. V lost 4 bases and J 5 bases, leaving 18 bases between the germline ends. The CDR3 has 15 residues. CDR3 coding DNA: TGCGCCAGCAGCGGAGAGGGACATACGGGGGAGACCCAGTACTTC. Protein: CASSGEGHTGETQYF.

The gene calls are TRBV7-8 and TRBJ2-1; 7 nucleotides align to TRBD2. The ends lost 5 bases at V and 10 bases at J; junction bases unmatched: 8. The V gene's germline CDR1 is SGHVS and CDR2 FQNEAQ. CDR3 size: 13 residues. In DNA, the CDR3 is TGTGCCAGCAGCCTTGAGACTAGCTTGGAGCAGTTCTTC. Translating gives CASSLETSLEQFF. Full variable domain (rest looked up from reference TRBV7-8 and TRBJ2-1): GAGVSQSPRYKVAKRGQDVALRCDPISGHVSLFWYQQALGQGPEFLTYFQNEAQLDKSGLPSDRFFAERPEGSVSTLKIQRTQQEDSAVYLCASSLETSLEQFFGPGTRLTVL.

The chain employs TRBV15 and TRBJ2-3; possible D gene TRBD1, 6 bases. This CDR3 spans 14 amino acids. The V and J ends lost 2 bases and 4 bases respectively, with 10 bases between them. Per the germline V gene, CDR1 is LNHNV and CDR2 is YYDKDF (reference sequence). This chain's CDR3 is CATSRQGNADTQYF. CDR3 sequence (DNA): TGTGCCACCAGCAGACAGGGGAACGCAGATACGCAGTATTTT. Complete variable domain (other parts from reference TRBV15 and TRBJ2-3): DAMVIQNPRYQVTQFGKPVTLSCSQTLNHNVMYWYQQKSSQAPKLLFHYYDKDFNNEADTPDNFQSRRPNTSFCFLDIRSPGLGDTAMYLCATSRQGNADTQYFGPGTRLTVL.

The chain links TRBV10-3 to TRBJ2-5, with 7 bases identical to TRBD2. This CDR3 is built from 14 residues. Germline lookup yields CDR1 ENHRY and CDR2 SYGVKD. The V segment lost 6 bases and the J segment 0 bases; nucleotides outside the gene matches: 4. The CDR3 region has the DNA TGTGCCATCAGGCGGGGGAGGGACCAAGAGACCCAGTACTTC. This translates into CAIRRGRDQETQYF.

V and J are TRBV3-1 and TRBJ2-1, with 9 bases matching TRBD2. The germline gives CDR1 LGHDT, CDR2 YNNKEL (reference sequence). V lost 6 bases, J lost 4 bases, and 4 bases stayed unmatched. CDR3 length equals 14 residues. The CDR3: CASSLSGGYNEQFF. As DNA, the CDR3 is TGTGCCAGCAGTCTTAGCGGGGGATACAATGAGCAGTTCTTC.

The J gene is TRBJ2-7, the V gene TRBV7-9; D is ambiguous. CDR1 is SEHNR, CDR2 FQNEAQ, per germline (reference sequence). The ends were cut back, 5 bases at V and 4 bases at J, with 6 bases in the middle. The length of the CDR3 is 11 residues. The CDR3 loop is CASSHFYEQYF. CDR3 DNA: TGTGCCAGCAGCCACTTTTACGAGCAGTACTTC. The full variable domain, rest sourced from reference TRBV7-9 and TRBJ2-7, is DTGVSQNPRHKITKRGQNVTFRCDPISEHNRLYWYRQTLGQGPEFLTYFQNEAQLEKSRLLSDRFSAERPKGSFSTLEIQRTEQGDSAMYLCASSHFYEQYFGPGTRLTVT.

The J gene is TRBJ2-7, the V gene TRBV29-1; D unresolved. Deletions cut 4 bases from V and 3 bases from J, with 7 bases between. This CDR3 has 11 residues. CDR1 SQVTM and CDR2 ANQGSEA come from the germline V gene. CDR3: CSVGTGYEQYF. In DNA, the CDR3 is TGCAGCGTTGGTACGGGCTACGAGCAGTACTTC.

The chain carries TRBV20-1 and TRBJ2-7; the D is unclear. The germline V and J ends were trimmed by 6 bases and 3 bases, with 15 bases remaining between them. The germline gives CDR1 DFQATT, CDR2 SNEGSKA (reference sequence). This CDR3 contains 13 residues. CDR3 in DNA: TGCAGTGCCGCGAAAGGAGCCGACTACGAGCAGTACTTC. This codes for CSAAKGADYEQYF.

This clonotype has more than one count but fewer than ten. This sequence joins TRBV20-1 and TRBJ1-3, with no clear D. Germline CDR1 is DFQATT and CDR2 is SNEGSKA (reference sequence). The CDR3 sequence is 14 residues long. The V and J ends lost 6 bases and 8 bases respectively, with 20 bases between them. The CDR3 DNA follows: TGCAGTGCGAGCGCGCTGGGCATATCTGACACCATATATTTT. Translating it yields CSASALGISDTIYF.

This clonotype was seen a handful of times. V usage is TRBV18 and J usage is TRBJ2-7; no clear D gene. Trimming stripped 2 bases from V and 2 bases from J, with 10 bases between. The CDR3 is made up of 14 amino acids. Germline CDR1 is KGHSH and CDR2 is LQKENI. CDR3 coding DNA: TGTGCCAGCTCACCAAACGCGGTTACCTACGAGCAGTACTTC. This translates into CASSPNAVTYEQYF.

This chain uses TRBV27 with TRBJ2-1, with D tentatively TRBD2 (5 bases). Trimming left V 3 bases short and J 5 bases short, with 11 bases between. The germline CDR1 and CDR2 sequences are MNHEY and SMNVEV (reference sequence). CDR3 length equals 14 residues. The chain's CDR3 is CASSFGNRDNEQFF. CDR3 DNA: TGTGCCAGCAGTTTCGGGAACAGAGACAATGAGCAGTTCTTC.

This clonotype was observed a few times. This sequence joins TRBV4-3 and TRBJ1-1, with 7 positions matching TRBD1. From germline, CDR1 is LGHNA and CDR2 YSLEER. The J segment lost 1 base and the V segment lost 0 bases, leaving 5 bases of the junction unmatched. The CDR3 has 16 residues. The chain's CDR3 is CASSQEIGQENTEAFF. The CDR3, as DNA: TGCGCCAGCAGCCAAGAGATCGGACAGGAGAACACTGAAGCTTTCTTT.